This T cell receptor beta chain was documented in a study of OX40 agonist ivuxolimab in advanced cancers. Broader study findings: Determination of antigen specificity was not performed for the expanded peripheral T cells. Certain nonresponding patients likewise had low normalized T-cell clonal expansion.

Details on this clone: The antigen is not known.

Germline CDR1 and CDR2: GTSNPN and SVGIG (reference sequence). This CDR3 region has 13 residues. The V gene lost 2 bases and the J gene lost 3 bases, with 11 bases spanning the gap. Only in-frame clones appear in the TCRdb table, and some are missing; sequencing was by immunoSEQ multiplex PCR. The top ten hold nearly 7.5% of the sample, which has 70,000 to 100,000 clones, 90% seen once. V and J are TRBV30 and TRBJ2-7; the D is unclear. The source was CD4+ or CD8+ T cells sorted from blood, collected in a trial of the OX40 agonist ivuxolimab. The clonotype originates from an adult with an advanced solid tumor such as melanoma, head and neck, liver or kidney cancer. The CDR3 DNA sequence: TGTGCCTGGAGTCCAGTAGAATACTACGAGCAGTACTTC. It yields the protein CAWSPVEYYEQYF.